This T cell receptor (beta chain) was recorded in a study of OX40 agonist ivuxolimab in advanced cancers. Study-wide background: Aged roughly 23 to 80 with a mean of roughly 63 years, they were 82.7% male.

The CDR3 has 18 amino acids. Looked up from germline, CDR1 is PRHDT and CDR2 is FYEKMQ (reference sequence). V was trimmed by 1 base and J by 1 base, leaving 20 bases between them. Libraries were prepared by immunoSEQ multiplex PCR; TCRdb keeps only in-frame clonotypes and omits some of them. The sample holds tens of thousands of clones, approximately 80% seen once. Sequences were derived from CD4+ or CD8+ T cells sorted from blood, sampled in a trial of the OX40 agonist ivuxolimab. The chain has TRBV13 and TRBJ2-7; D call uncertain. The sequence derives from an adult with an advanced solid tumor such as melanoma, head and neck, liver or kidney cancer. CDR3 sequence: CASSLVNPPRPYSYEQYF. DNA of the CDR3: TGTGCCAGCAGCTTAGTGAACCCCCCCAGACCATATTCCTACGAGCAGTACTTC. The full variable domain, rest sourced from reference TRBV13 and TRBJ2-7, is AAGVIQSPRHLIKEKRETATLKCYPIPRHDTVYWYQQGPGQDPQFLISFYEKMQSDKGSIPDRFSAQQFSDYHSELNMSSLELGDSALYFCASSLVNPPRPYSYEQYFGPGTRLTVT.